This T cell receptor beta chain is drawn from a study of OX40 agonist ivuxolimab in advanced cancers. Systemic immunosuppression or a history of autoimmune disease excluded patients. Libraries were prepared by immunoSEQ multiplex PCR; TCRdb keeps only in-frame clonotypes and omits some of them. The table includes some 49,000 clones, roughly 85% detected once. This CDR3 has 14 residues. Germline CDR1 and CDR2: LGHNA and YSLEER. V dropped 0 bases and J dropped 7 bases, with 12 bases sitting between them. Here the sequenced sample was CD4+ or CD8+ T cells sorted from blood, taken in a trial of the OX40 agonist ivuxolimab. This chain uses TRBV4-3 with TRBJ1-1; TRBD1 is a possible D gene (6 bases). The sequence was obtained from an adult with an advanced solid tumor such as melanoma, head and neck, liver or kidney cancer. This chain's CDR3 is CASSQDSGHYEAFF. The CDR3 DNA follows: TGCGCCAGCAGCCAAGATTCGGGACACTATGAAGCTTTCTTT.